The 16 T cell receptor beta chains below were found in one sample sequenced in a study of blood T cell repertoires in COVID-19. Sequenced by immunoSEQ multiplex PCR; TCRdb stores in-frame clones only, minus some. The table shows 200,000 to 250,000 clones, with roughly 90% occurring only once. The sequencing input was peripheral blood. The source is a man aged 55-75 years with COVID-19, enrolled during active disease.

The rearrangement uses TRBV7-8 and TRBJ1-2; 9 nucleotides line up with TRBD1. V dropped 5 bases and J dropped 3; count of bases not matched to a gene: 10. The CDR3 contains 16 residues. Germline V gene sequence: CDR1 SGHVS, CDR2 FQNEAQ. CDR3 nucleotide sequence: TGTGCCAGCAGCCCCCCGGGGACAGGGATTTACTATGGCTACACCTTC. Protein: CASSPPGTGIYYGYTF.

The rearrangement links TRBV24-1 to TRBJ2-1; possibly TRBD1 for D (5 bases). V was pared by 5 bases and J by 0 bases, with 10 bases between. Germline values: CDR1 KGHDR, CDR2 SFDVKD. The CDR3 sequence is 15 residues long. The CDR3 protein is CATSVGASSYNEQFF. The DNA for the CDR3 is TGTGCCACCAGTGTAGGGGCGAGCTCCTACAATGAGCAGTTCTTC.

The chain joins TRBV6-2 or TRBV6-3 to TRBJ1-5, with 7 bases lining up with TRBD1. Losses at the gene ends were 0 bases for V and 0 bases for J; bases not matched to a gene: 8. The CDR3 sequence is 18 residues long. CDR1 and CDR2 (germline): MNHEY, SVGEGT. The CDR3 DNA reads as TGTGCCAGCAGTTACTCGGTTAGCAGGGGGTATAGCAATCAGCCCCAGCATTTT. Translated, it gives CASSYSVSRGYSNQPQHF.

V is TRBV7-2 and J is TRBJ2-2; the D gene is possibly TRBD2 (5 bases). Germline V lookup: CDR1 SGHTA, CDR2 FQGNSA. V was clipped by 2 bases and J by 3 bases, with 10 bases between them. This CDR3 contains 15 residues. Here the CDR3 reads CASSLSSGYTGELFF. CDR3 DNA sequence: TGTGCCAGCAGCTTATCCAGCGGATACACCGGGGAGCTGTTTTTT. The full variable domain, its missing parts supplied by reference TRBV7-2 and TRBJ2-2, is GAGVSQSPSNKVTEKGKDVELRCDPISGHTALYWYRQSLGQGLEFLIYFQGNSAPDKSGLPSDRFSAERTGGSVSTLTIQRTQQEDSAVYLCASSLSSGYTGELFFGEGSRLTVL.

The chain carries TRBV28 and TRBJ1-2, with 8 bases identical to TRBD1. Per germline, CDR1 MDHEN and CDR2 SYDVKM. Trimming at V came to 4 bases and at J to 4 bases, leaving 14 bases not matched to a gene. The CDR3 spans 17 residues. CDR3: CASSSYGQGEYGYGYTF. In DNA, the CDR3 is TGTGCCAGCAGTTCATACGGACAGGGCGAATATGGCTATGGCTACACCTTC.

J is TRBJ1-1 and V is TRBV10-3; 10 bases map to TRBD1. Germline V gene lookup returns CDR1 ENHRY and CDR2 SYGVKD. The CDR3 consists of 15 residues. With 4 bases clipped from V and 3 bases from J, the junction kept 5 bases outside the gene matches. CDR3 in amino acids: CAISGTGGPYTEAFF. CDR3 nucleotides: TGTGCCATCAGTGGGACAGGGGGGCCCTACACTGAAGCTTTCTTT.

This clone has only one observation. The V and J genes are TRBV14 and TRBJ1-1; D remains ambiguous. V dropped 0 bases and J dropped 5 bases, with 13 bases sitting between them. The CDR3 is 15 amino acids. Looked up from germline, CDR1 is SGHDN and CDR2 is FVKESK. CDR3 DNA sequence: TGTGCCAGCAGCCAAGATCGGGGAATTAGAACTGAAGCTTTCTTT. Protein sequence: CASSQDRGIRTEAFF.

The chain has TRBV10-3 and TRBJ1-2, with D tentatively TRBD1 (6 bases). This CDR3 region has 17 residues. The V gene lost 0 bases and the J gene lost 0 bases, with 14 bases spanning the gap. Germline loops: CDR1 ENHRY, CDR2 SYGVKD. This CDR3 is CAISESKGDHSNYGYTF. The DNA for the CDR3 is TGTGCCATCAGTGAGTCGAAGGGGGACCACTCTAACTATGGCTACACCTTC.

The chain is built from TRBV5-1 and TRBJ1-6; possibly TRBD1 for D (5 bases). The CDR3 is made up of 16 amino acids. The V gene lost 7 bases and the J gene lost 5 bases, with 19 bases spanning the gap. Germline V CDR1 and CDR2: SGHRS, YFSETQ. In DNA form, the CDR3 reads TGCGCCAGCTCCCCAGAAGGGGCGCAAAATAATTCACCCCTCCACTTT. Translation: CASSPEGAQNNSPLHF. Combining the CDR3 with reference TRBV5-1 and TRBJ1-6 gives the whole variable domain KAGVTQTPRYLIKTRGQQVTLSCSPISGHRSVSWYQQTPGQGLQFLFEYFSETQRNKGNFPGRFSGRQFSNSRSEMNVSTLELGDSALYLCASSPEGAQNNSPLHFGNGTRLTVT.

This chain connects TRBV5-6 to TRBJ1-4; TRBD1 might be the D (5 bases). Between the trimmed V and J ends, which lost 5 bases and 3 bases, there was a span of 17 bases. This CDR3 is 16 amino acids long. Looked up from germline, CDR1 is SGHDT and CDR2 is YYEEEE. The CDR3 DNA reads TGTGCCAGCAGTCACTCTACAGGTCAGCCTAATGAAAAACTGTTTTTT. Protein sequence: CASSHSTGQPNEKLFF.

The V call is TRBV30, the J call TRBJ2-7; 7 nucleotides match TRBD2. Losses at the gene ends were 4 bases for V and 0 bases for J; bases not matched to a gene: 6. This CDR3 region has 14 residues. Germline CDR1 and CDR2: GTSNPN and SVGIG (reference sequence). CDR3 region: CAWISGGSSYEQYF. The CDR3, as DNA: TGTGCCTGGATTTCGGGCGGGAGCTCCTACGAGCAGTACTTC.

As to this clone: This same CDR3 is encoded by further DNA sequences in the sample. V and J are TRBV9 and TRBJ1-1; D gene unclear. The CDR3 runs 13 residues. The germline CDR1 and CDR2 sequences are SGDLS and YYNGEE. Trimming removed 3 bases from V and 2 bases from J, with 8 bases in between. Here the CDR3 DNA reads TGTGCCAGCAGCGCAGACACTAACACTGAAGCTTTCTTT. This codes for CASSADTNTEAFF.

The chain uses TRBV4-1 and TRBJ1-5, with 8 bases lining up with TRBD1. The CDR3 sequence is 17 residues long. The germline V gene has CDR1 MGHRA and CDR2 YSYEKL. V lost 0 bases, J lost 8 bases, and 12 bases stayed unmatched. CDR3 in amino acids: CASSQEWAGGSLKPQHF. CDR3 nucleotides: TGCGCCAGCAGCCAAGAATGGGCAGGGGGCAGTCTTAAGCCCCAGCATTTT.

The gene calls are TRBV19 and TRBJ2-1; no clear D gene. The CDR3 loop spans 13 amino acids. CDR1 is LNHDA and CDR2 is SQIVND in the germline V gene (reference sequence). With 0 bases removed from V and 9 bases from J, the gap between germline ends came to 9 bases. CDR3 amino acids: CASSIDQGAEQFF. The CDR3 DNA reads as TGTGCCAGTAGTATAGATCAAGGAGCTGAGCAGTTCTTC.

V and J are TRBV5-1 and TRBJ2-7; D unresolved. Germline CDR1 reads SGHRS; CDR2 reads YFSETQ. The CDR3 is 13 amino acids. With 1 base removed from V and 3 bases from J, the gap between germline ends came to 8 bases. For the CDR3, the DNA is TGCGCCAGCAGCTTGCTATCCTACTACGAGCAGTACTTC. It encodes CASSLLSYYEQYF. Full variable domain (rest looked up from reference TRBV5-1 and TRBJ2-7): KAGVTQTPRYLIKTRGQQVTLSCSPISGHRSVSWYQQTPGQGLQFLFEYFSETQRNKGNFPGRFSGRQFSNSRSEMNVSTLELGDSALYLCASSLLSYYEQYFGPGTRLTVT.

The chain carries TRBV28 and TRBJ2-5; TRBD2 agrees at 9 bases. V trimming: 8 bases; J trimming: 5 bases; junction bases outside the gene matches: 12. CDR1 MDHEN and CDR2 SYDVKM come from the germline V gene. This CDR3 region has 15 residues. CDR3 in DNA: TGTGCCAGCCGGCGGTGGCGGGAGGGCCCCGAGACCCAGTACTTC. Translated: CASRRWREGPETQYF.